Following are 13 T cell receptor beta chains from one sample sequenced in a study of blood T cells in healthy people across ages. The use of a sample-barcoded 5' primer and a J-beta primer mix characterized a second PCR of about 7 to 12 cycles. TCRdb used MiXCR to reprocess the 5' RACE reads, holding one entry per CDR3 protein. The sample has more than 650,000 distinct CDR3 sequences, around a quarter seen once. This same sample was also part of a study on T cells of mothers and their children.

What was sequenced was blood. The source of these receptors is a boy aged 5-17 years in good health.

The chain recombines TRBV28 with TRBJ2-6; 7 bases match TRBD2. This CDR3 comprises 16 residues. The V gene end was trimmed by 4 bases and the J gene end by 3 bases; junction bases not matched to a gene: 6. The germline gives CDR1 MDHEN, CDR2 SYDVKM. CDR3 coding DNA: TGTGCCAGCAGTTCCACGGGGGGAGGTGGGGCCAACGTCCTGACTTTC. Protein sequence: CASSSTGGGGANVLTF.

This clonotype was found once. A much larger clone is a single base away; this may be a read error. The chain employs TRBV5-1 and TRBJ1-4; possible D gene TRBD1, 5 bases. V lost 0 bases, J lost 4 bases, and 13 bases lay in between. This CDR3 contains 16 residues. Germline CDR1 SGHRS, CDR2 YFSETQ. This chain's CDR3 is CASSLGTGTHNEKLFF. The DNA for the CDR3 is TGCGCCAGCAGCTTGGGTACCGGGACGCATAATGAAAAACTGTTTTTT.

The chain is built from TRBV18 and TRBJ1-4; no firm D call. The CDR3 runs 15 residues. V was clipped by 5 bases and J by 5 bases, with 15 bases between them. The V gene's germline CDR1 is KGHSH and CDR2 LQKENI. CDR3 residues: CASSSETGTNEKLFF. The CDR3 DNA sequence: TGTGCCAGCTCATCCGAGACGGGCACAAATGAAAAACTGTTTTTT.

This chain joins TRBV15 and TRBJ1-2; the D is unclear. The ends were cut back, 1 base at V and 1 base at J, with 7 bases in the middle. The germline V gene encodes CDR1 LNHNV and CDR2 YYDKDF (reference sequence). There are 14 residues in the CDR3. In DNA, the CDR3 is TGTGCCACCAGCAGAGGTTCATATAACTATGGCTACACCTTC. It is translated as CATSRGSYNYGYTF. Together with reference TRBV15 and TRBJ1-2, the CDR3 gives the full variable domain: DAMVIQNPRYQVTQFGKPVTLSCSQTLNHNVMYWYQQKSSQAPKLLFHYYDKDFNNEADTPDNFQSRRPNTSFCFLDIRSPGLGDTAMYLCATSRGSYNYGYTFGSGTRLTVV.

The chain combines TRBV10-3 with TRBJ1-3, with D perhaps matching TRBD1 (5 bases). Germline CDR1 reads ENHRY; CDR2 reads SYGVKD. The CDR3 is 15 amino acids. Trimming stripped 6 bases from V and 0 bases from J, with 12 bases between. CDR3 nucleotide sequence: TGTGCCATCAGCGGGGACTTCAGCTCTGGAAACACCATATATTTT. It translates to CAISGDFSSGNTIYF.

The gene calls are TRBV15 and TRBJ1-4; D is unresolved. Germline CDR1 reads LNHNV; CDR2 reads YYDKDF (reference sequence). The CDR3 sequence is 16 residues long. Trimming took off 5 bases at V and 3 bases at J, with 16 bases between the two ends. DNA for the CDR3: TGTGCCACCAGCGAGCAGTTCGGCTGGCCTAATGAAAAACTGTTTTTT. Encoded protein: CATSEQFGWPNEKLFF.

This clonotype was seen only a few times. This chain connects TRBV3-1 to TRBJ2-2; TRBD2 matches 7 bases. Germline trimming cut 1 base from V and 8 bases from J; bases unmatched to any gene: 1. The length of the CDR3 is 13 residues. The germline V gene encodes CDR1 LGHDT and CDR2 YNNKEL (reference sequence). CDR3 in DNA: TGTGCCAGCAGCCAAGTCGGGAGGGGGGAGCTGTTTTTT. This codes for CASSQVGRGELFF.

This clonotype was counted between two and nine times. The chain recombines TRBV6-6 with TRBJ2-3; unclear D gene. Trimming stripped 0 bases from V and 12 bases from J, with 10 bases between. Germline V gene data show CDR1 as MNHNY and CDR2 as SVGAGI (reference sequence). The CDR3 runs to 12 residues. The CDR3 here is CASSYSPLTQYF. In DNA, the CDR3 is TGTGCCAGCAGTTACTCCCCACTCACCCAGTATTTT.

In its sample, this clonotype was seen a few times. The V gene is TRBV12-3 or TRBV12-4, the J gene TRBJ1-1; TRBD1 is a possible D gene (6 bases). This CDR3 comprises 16 residues. V was cut by 1 base and J by 6 bases, with 18 bases left in between. The CDR3 sequence is CASSLDSWGLVAEAFF. In DNA, the CDR3 is TGTGCCAGCAGTTTAGATAGTTGGGGGCTGGTAGCTGAAGCTTTCTTT.

The V gene is TRBV12-3 or TRBV12-4, the J gene TRBJ1-4; TRBD1 aligns across 7 bases. This CDR3 region has 14 residues. V lost 5 bases to trimming and J lost 10 bases; unmatched junction nucleotides: 10. The DNA of the CDR3 is TGTGCCAGCAGTATAATTGACAGGGAGGGAAAACTGTTTTTT. Translating gives CASSIIDREGKLFF.

The rearrangement joins TRBV12-3 or TRBV12-4 to TRBJ2-5, with 12 bases identical to TRBD2. This CDR3 contains 16 residues. Trimming took 2 bases from V and 5 from J; bases not matched to a gene: 6. CDR3 sequence reads: CASSLRASGGAETQYF. The DNA for the CDR3 is TGTGCCAGCAGTTTAAGGGCTAGCGGGGGGGCGGAGACCCAGTACTTC.

This clonotype was observed a handful of times. The rearrangement joins TRBV28 to TRBJ1-2; weak D call: TRBD1 (5 bases). The CDR3 is 15 residues long. Germline CDR1 MDHEN, CDR2 SYDVKM. Deletions cut 7 bases from V and 4 bases from J, with 19 bases between. The CDR3 loop reads CASTSESGRSYGYTF. CDR3 coding DNA: TGTGCCAGCACCTCAGAGTCGGGGCGGAGCTATGGCTACACCTTC.

J is TRBJ1-5 and V is TRBV6-1, with 8 bases that match TRBD1. Germline V lookup: CDR1 MNHNS, CDR2 SASEGT. The ends lost 4 bases at V and 1 base at J; junction bases unmatched: 9. The length of the CDR3 is 17 residues. The CDR3 loop is CASSGRAGGLSNQPQHF. The DNA of the CDR3 is TGTGCCAGCAGTGGGAGGGCAGGGGGCTTGAGCAATCAGCCCCAGCATTTT.